The T cell receptor (beta chain) under discussion was sequenced for a study of T-cell reconstitution after alpha-beta-depleted transplantation in children. V shed 5 bases, J shed 5 bases, and the junction held 5 bases outside the gene matches. The CDR3 totals 14 residues. CDR1 is DFQATT, CDR2 SNEGSKA, per germline (reference sequence). This clonotype turned up a few times. TCRbeta library preparation incorporated unique molecular identifiers. MiXCR, run by TCRdb on the PCR reads, gives a single entry per CDR3 protein. The table records 580,000 or so distinct CDR3 sequences, 23% of them present only once.

This TCR was sampled from a boy younger than two who had a stem cell transplant for acute myeloid leukemia, so the T cells may come from the graft donor. The V call is TRBV20-1, the J call TRBJ1-6; 8 bases line up with TRBD1. Sequences were derived from PBMCs, mostly from graft donor cells, sampled 360 days after TCRalphabeta/CD19-depleted stem cell transplant. The CDR3 DNA reads as TGCAGTGCTGGGACGGACAGGGATAATTCACCCCTCCACTTT. Residues: CSAGTDRDNSPLHF.